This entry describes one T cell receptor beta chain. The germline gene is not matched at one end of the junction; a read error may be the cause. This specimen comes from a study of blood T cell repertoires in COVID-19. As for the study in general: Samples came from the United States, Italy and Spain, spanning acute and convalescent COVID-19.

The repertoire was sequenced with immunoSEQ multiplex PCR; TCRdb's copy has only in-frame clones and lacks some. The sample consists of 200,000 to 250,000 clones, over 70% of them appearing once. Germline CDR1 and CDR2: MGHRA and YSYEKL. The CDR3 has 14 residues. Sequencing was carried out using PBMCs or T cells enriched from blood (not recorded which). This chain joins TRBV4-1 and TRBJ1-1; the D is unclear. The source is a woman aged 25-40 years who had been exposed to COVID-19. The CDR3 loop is CASTQTRGNTEAFF. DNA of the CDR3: TGCGCCAGCACCCAAACCCGGGGGAACACTGAAGCTTTCTTT.